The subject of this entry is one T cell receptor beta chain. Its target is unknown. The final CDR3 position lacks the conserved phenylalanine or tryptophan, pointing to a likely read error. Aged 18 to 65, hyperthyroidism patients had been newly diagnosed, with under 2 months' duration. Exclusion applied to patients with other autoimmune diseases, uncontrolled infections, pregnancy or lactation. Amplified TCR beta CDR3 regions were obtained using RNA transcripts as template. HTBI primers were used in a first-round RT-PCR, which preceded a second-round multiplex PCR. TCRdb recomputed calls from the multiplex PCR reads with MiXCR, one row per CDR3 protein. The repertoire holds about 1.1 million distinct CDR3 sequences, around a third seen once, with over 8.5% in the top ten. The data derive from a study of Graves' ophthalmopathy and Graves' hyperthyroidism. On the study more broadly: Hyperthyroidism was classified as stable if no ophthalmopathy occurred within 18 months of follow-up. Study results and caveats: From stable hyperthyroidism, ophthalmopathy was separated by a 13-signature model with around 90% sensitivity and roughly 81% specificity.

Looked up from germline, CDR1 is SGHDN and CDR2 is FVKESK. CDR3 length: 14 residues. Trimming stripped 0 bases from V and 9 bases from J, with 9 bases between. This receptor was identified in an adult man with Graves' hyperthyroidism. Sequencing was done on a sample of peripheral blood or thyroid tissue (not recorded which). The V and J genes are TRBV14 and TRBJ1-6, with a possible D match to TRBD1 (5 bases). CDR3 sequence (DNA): TGTGCCAGCAGCCAAGAGGGGGGTGCTTCACCCCTCCACTGT. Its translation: CASSQEGGASPLHC.